These T cell receptor beta chains were read from a single sample in a study of shared clonotypes between healthy human individuals. Assay used: immunoSEQ multiplex PCR; TCRdb lists only in-frame clones, some missing. In the table there are approximately 1.9 million clones, around 95% of which are singletons. Sequenced sample: naive CD8+ T cells from PBMCs. The receptors were gathered from a man younger than 35 in good health. Some clones in this sample may be carry-over from other donors' samples. The CDR3 runs from the conserved cysteine through the conserved F or W. D genes are given only for firm matches. The size field is filled for only some rows; it gives once, few, many or a size class.

V	D	J	size	CDR3	DNA
TRBV7-2	.	TRBJ2-1	.	CASSFSNEQFF	TGTGCCAGCAGCTTTTCCAATGAGCAGTTCTTC
TRBV4-3	TRBD1	TRBJ1-4	.	CASSHGTGLNEKLFF	TGCGCCAGCAGCCATGGGACAGGCCTTAATGAAAAACTGTTTTTT
TRBV7-9	TRBD2	TRBJ2-7	.	CASSSATSGYEQYF	TGTGCCAGCAGCTCGGCGACTAGCGGTTACGAGCAGTACTTC
TRBV19	TRBD1	TRBJ2-1	once	CASSDPGQGSGEQFF	TGTGCCAGTAGCGACCCGGGACAGGGGAGCGGTGAGCAGTTCTTC
TRBV9	.	TRBJ2-5	.	CASSVGGGLETQYF	TGTGCCAGCAGCGTAGGCGGAGGGTTAGAGACCCAGTACTTC
TRBV6-4	.	TRBJ2-3	.	CAGAGTDTQYF	TGTGCCGGGGCCGGCACAGATACGCAGTATTTT
TRBV4-3	.	TRBJ1-1	.	CASSQDQRGLNTEAFF	TGCGCCAGCAGCCAAGATCAACGAGGGCTGAACACTGAAGCTTTCTTT
TRBV7-2	.	TRBJ2-7	.	CASSPGLFTYEQYF	TGTGCCAGCAGCCCGGGACTTTTTACCTACGAGCAGTACTTC
TRBV28	TRBD1	TRBJ2-7	.	CASSRTGWYEQYF	TGTGCCAGCAGTCGGACAGGGTGGTACGAGCAGTACTTC
TRBV28	TRBD1	TRBJ1-1	.	CASSRDRLNTEAFF	TGTGCCAGCAGCAGGGACAGGTTGAACACTGAAGCTTTCTTT
TRBV7-9	.	TRBJ1-2	.	CASSFPTTTDYGYTF	TGTGCCAGCAGCTTTCCGACAACGACGGACTATGGCTACACCTTC
TRBV9	.	TRBJ2-1	.	CASSVAGRDNEQFF	TGTGCCAGCAGCGTAGCAGGGCGGGACAATGAGCAGTTCTTC
TRBV5-4	TRBD1	TRBJ2-7	.	CASSAGQVYEQYF	TGTGCCAGCAGCGCCGGACAGGTCTACGAGCAGTACTTC
TRBV2	.	TRBJ2-7	.	CASSEGSRVGEQYF	TGTGCCAGCAGTGAAGGGTCCAGGGTAGGCGAGCAGTACTTC
TRBV25-1	.	TRBJ2-5	.	CASSEWIDPQGETQYF	TGTGCCAGCAGTGAATGGATAGACCCTCAAGGAGAGACCCAGTACTTC
TRBV27	.	TRBJ1-1	.	CASSWIHGGSWTEAFF	TGTGCCAGCAGTTGGATCCACGGGGGTTCGTGGACTGAAGCTTTCTTT
TRBV5-5	TRBD2	TRBJ2-7	.	CASTPGLGWHEQYF	TGTGCCAGCACCCCCGGACTAGGTTGGCACGAGCAGTACTTC
TRBV9	.	TRBJ2-1	.	CASSVGGIDNEQFF	TGTGCCAGCAGCGTTGGCGGGATCGACAATGAGCAGTTCTTC
TRBV7-9	.	TRBJ1-1	.	CASSSLRDTEAFF	TGTGCCAGCAGCTCCCTCAGGGACACTGAAGCTTTCTTT
TRBV9	.	TRBJ2-2	.	CASSPRTANTGELFF	TGTGCCAGCAGCCCTAGGACGGCGAACACCGGGGAGCTGTTTTTT
TRBV5-5	.	TRBJ2-7	.	CASSPAGGSFYEQYF	TGTGCCAGCAGCCCCGCCGGGGGCAGTTTCTACGAGCAGTACTTC
TRBV15	TRBD1	TRBJ1-1	.	CATSSHRGPNTEAFF	TGTGCCACCAGCAGTCACAGGGGCCCGAACACTGAAGCTTTCTTT
TRBV5-6	TRBD1	TRBJ2-5	once	CASSLAGGQETQYF	TGTGCCAGCAGCTTAGCAGGGGGCCAAGAGACCCAGTACTTC
TRBV27	.	TRBJ2-7	.	CASSELGGTYEQYF	TGTGCCAGCAGTGAACTGGGGGGAACCTACGAGCAGTACTTC
TRBV19	.	TRBJ2-2	.	CASSVQGLGGPGELFF	TGTGCCAGTAGTGTCCAGGGACTTGGAGGCCCCGGGGAGCTGTTTTTT
TRBV6-6	.	TRBJ2-3	.	CASSYDPRASTDTQYF	TGTGCCAGCAGTTACGATCCCAGGGCCAGCACAGATACGCAGTATTTT
TRBV14	.	TRBJ2-1	.	CASSPVGNEQFF	TGTGCCAGCAGCCCAGTCGGCAATGAGCAGTTCTTC
TRBV7-2	TRBD1	TRBJ2-7	.	CASSSRQGTSYEQYF	TGTGCCAGCAGCTCCAGACAGGGGACATCCTACGAGCAGTACTTC
TRBV7-9	.	TRBJ2-7	.	CASSADRQVYEQYF	TGTGCCAGCAGCGCAGACAGGCAGGTCTACGAGCAGTACTTC
TRBV7-9	TRBD2	TRBJ2-7	.	CASSPGGTYEQYF	TGTGCCAGCAGTCCGGGGGGGACCTACGAGCAGTACTTC
TRBV4-3	.	TRBJ1-3	.	CASSQHPTDGNTIYF	TGCGCCAGCAGCCAACACCCGACAGACGGAAACACCATATATTTT
TRBV6-5	.	TRBJ2-1	.	CASSYSGGAYNEQFF	TGTGCCAGCAGTTACTCGGGCGGGGCCTACAATGAGCAGTTCTTC
TRBV5-6	.	TRBJ2-5	.	CASRGIGETQYF	TGTGCCAGCAGAGGCATTGGAGAGACCCAGTACTTC
TRBV11-2	.	TRBJ2-5	.	CASRQPTFGLGGETQYF	TGTGCCAGCAGACAACCAACCTTTGGACTAGGGGGAGAGACCCAGTACTTC
TRBV7-9	.	TRBJ2-7	.	CASSLGIPSYEQYF	TGTGCCAGCAGCCTCGGGATTCCCTCCTACGAGCAGTACTTC
TRBV7-2	TRBD2	TRBJ2-1	.	CASSYKLLAGSYNEQFF	TGTGCCAGCAGCTATAAACTACTAGCGGGGTCCTACAATGAGCAGTTCTTC
TRBV6-1	.	TRBJ2-7	.	CASSPTPPYEQYF	TGTGCCAGCAGCCCCACCCCGCCTTACGAGCAGTACTTC
TRBV11-3	TRBD2	TRBJ2-1	.	CASSLVGTSGYNEQFF	TGTGCCAGCAGCTTAGTGGGGACTAGCGGTTACAATGAGCAGTTCTTC
TRBV5-6	TRBD1	TRBJ2-7	.	CASSLGQGRHEQYF	TGTGCCAGCAGCTTGGGACAGGGTCGCCACGAGCAGTACTTC
TRBV7-9	.	TRBJ1-2	.	CASSLNRDGYTF	TGTGCCAGCAGCTTAAACAGGGACGGCTACACCTTC
TRBV5-1	.	TRBJ2-7	.	CASSPGLSSYEQYF	TGCGCCAGCAGCCCGGGACTCAGCTCCTACGAGCAGTACTTC
TRBV7-6	TRBD1	TRBJ2-7	.	CASSPRTGEGSYEQYF	TGTGCCAGCAGCCCGAGGACAGGTGAAGGTTCCTACGAGCAGTACTTC
TRBV9	.	TRBJ1-1	.	CASSGGGTEAFF	TGTGCCAGCAGCGGAGGGGGTACTGAAGCTTTCTTT
TRBV9	TRBD2	TRBJ2-1	.	CASSVVPSGGYNEQFF	TGTGCCAGCAGCGTAGTCCCTAGCGGCGGCTACAATGAGCAGTTCTTC
TRBV29-1	TRBD2	TRBJ2-2	.	CSGIAGGLTGELFF	TGCAGCGGCATAGCGGGAGGGCTCACCGGGGAGCTGTTTTTT
TRBV5-6	TRBD2	TRBJ2-4	.	CASSGGTSGSGGKNIQYF	TGTGCCAGCAGCGGGGGGACTAGCGGGAGCGGAGGCAAAAACATTCAGTACTTC
TRBV7-8	TRBD2	TRBJ2-7	.	CASSPPAESPGGEQYF	TGTGCCAGCAGCCCCCCCGCGGAGAGCCCGGGGGGCGAGCAGTACTTC
TRBV30	.	TRBJ1-6	once	CAWTAYNSPLHF	TGTGCCTGGACAGCCTATAATTCACCCCTCCACTTT
TRBV11-2	TRBD2	TRBJ2-1	.	CASSPRSSGTNNEQFF	TGTGCCAGCAGCCCCCGTTCTAGCGGGACTAACAATGAGCAGTTCTTC
TRBV28	TRBD1	TRBJ2-7	.	CASSFGDREGTYEQYF	TGTGCCAGCAGTTTCGGGGACAGGGAAGGAACCTACGAGCAGTACTTC
TRBV11-2	.	TRBJ2-5	once	CASSLVPPLQTQYF	TGTGCCAGCAGCTTAGTTCCCCCCTTGCAGACCCAGTACTTC
TRBV27	.	TRBJ2-7	.	CASSLLAGLPYEQYF	TGTGCCAGCAGTTTATTGGCGGGCCTGCCCTACGAGCAGTACTTC
TRBV4-3	TRBD2	TRBJ2-1	.	CASSQGLAGGLQFF	TGCGCCAGCAGCCAAGGGCTAGCGGGAGGGTTACAGTTCTTC
TRBV7-9	TRBD2	TRBJ2-3	.	CASSPWTSGTDTQYF	TGTGCCAGCAGCCCCTGGACTAGCGGTACAGATACGCAGTATTTT
TRBV2	.	TRBJ2-3	.	CASSDLRQERTTQYF	TGTGCCAGCAGTGACCTCCGGCAGGAGAGAACTACGCAGTATTTT
TRBV7-8	.	TRBJ1-5	.	CASSSTGQANQPQHF	TGTGCCAGCAGCTCCACAGGGCAAGCCAATCAGCCCCAGCATTTT
TRBV4-1	.	TRBJ2-7	.	CASSQVGRTDEQYF	TGCGCCAGCAGCCAAGTGGGCCGGACCGACGAGCAGTACTTC